Sequencing of this TCR beta chain was carried out in a study of blood T cell repertoires in COVID-19. As for the study in general: The study drew acute and convalescent COVID-19 samples from the United States, Italy and Spain. From T cells, B-cell-depleted T cells, or PBMCs came the material, which was cDNA or gDNA.

Original analysis: Quantification of nucleated cells was approximated via reference gene primer amplification. TCRdb keeps only in-frame clones here, not all; method: immunoSEQ multiplex PCR. V, J and clone size are those of that table, while D and trimming were read from the DNA. The data show 100,000 to 150,000 clones, around 70% seen once. Germline CDR1 and CDR2: KGHSY and FQNENV. The trim removed 4 bases at V and 5 bases at J, leaving 3 bases unmatched. This CDR3 has 14 amino acids. The specimen was peripheral blood. The V call is TRBV16, the J call TRBJ1-1; 11 positions match TRBD1. The clonotype originates from a man between 60 and 75 years old with acute or convalescent COVID-19. CDR3 region: CASSRTGGGTEAFF. CDR3 DNA sequence: TGTGCCAGCAGCCGGACAGGGGGCGGGACTGAAGCTTTCTTT.